Each of the 3 T cell receptor beta chains below was sequenced from the same sample in a study of shared clonotypes between healthy human individuals. TCRdb's table, derived via immunoSEQ multiplex PCR, lists solely in-frame clones and lacks some. The sample has over a million clones; roughly 80% are singletons. Sequenced sample: memory CD4+ T cells sorted from blood. Noted subset: CD45RA-negative fraction. The receptors here all came from a man younger than 35 in good health.

V is TRBV11-2 and J is TRBJ2-7, with TRBD2 identical over 13 bases. The junction had 6 bases not matched to a gene; V was cut back by 5 bases and J by 2 bases. Germline V CDR1 and CDR2: SGHAT, FQNNGV. The CDR3 runs to 16 residues. The CDR3: CASSQLAGGSPYEQYF. The CDR3 DNA reads TGTGCCAGCAGCCAACTAGCGGGGGGGAGTCCCTACGAGCAGTACTTC.

This chain links TRBV4-1 with TRBJ2-3, with TRBD2 identical over 9 bases. Germline V lookup: CDR1 MGHRA, CDR2 YSYEKL. After removal of 3 bases from V and 3 bases from J, the junction contained 13 bases not matched to a gene. The CDR3 spans 18 residues. The CDR3 loop reads CASSHLGKKAGGTDTQYF. Written as DNA, the CDR3 is TGCGCCAGCAGCCACCTCGGGAAGAAGGCGGGGGGGACAGATACGCAGTATTTT.

V usage is TRBV7-9 and J usage is TRBJ1-4; D might be TRBD1 (5 bases). The CDR3 is made up of 16 amino acids. Germline assignment: CDR1 SEHNR and CDR2 FQNEAQ (reference sequence). V was trimmed by 0 bases and J by 7 bases, leaving 15 bases between them. CDR3 sequence: CASSLAKGAEGEKLFF. Written as DNA, the CDR3 is TGTGCCAGCAGCTTAGCGAAAGGGGCTGAGGGTGAAAAACTGTTTTTT. The full variable domain, its missing parts supplied by reference TRBV7-9 and TRBJ1-4, is DTGVSQNPRHKITKRGQNVTFRCDPISEHNRLYWYRQTLGQGPEFLTYFQNEAQLEKSRLLSDRFSAERPKGSFSTLEIQRTEQGDSAMYLCASSLAKGAEGEKLFFGSGTQLSVL.